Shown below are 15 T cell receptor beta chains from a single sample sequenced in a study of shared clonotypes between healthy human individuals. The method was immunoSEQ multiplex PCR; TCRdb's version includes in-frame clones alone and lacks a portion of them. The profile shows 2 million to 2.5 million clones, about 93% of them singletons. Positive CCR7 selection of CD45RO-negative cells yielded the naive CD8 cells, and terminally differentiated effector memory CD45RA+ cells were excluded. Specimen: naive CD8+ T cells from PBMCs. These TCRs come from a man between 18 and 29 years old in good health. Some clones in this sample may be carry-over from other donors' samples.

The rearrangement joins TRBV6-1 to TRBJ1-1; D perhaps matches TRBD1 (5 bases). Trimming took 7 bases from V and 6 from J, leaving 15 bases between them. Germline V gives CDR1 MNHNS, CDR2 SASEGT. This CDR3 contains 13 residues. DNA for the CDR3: TGTGCCAGCAAAGACCCTAGGGACCCTGAAGCTTTCTTT. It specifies CASKDPRDPEAFF.

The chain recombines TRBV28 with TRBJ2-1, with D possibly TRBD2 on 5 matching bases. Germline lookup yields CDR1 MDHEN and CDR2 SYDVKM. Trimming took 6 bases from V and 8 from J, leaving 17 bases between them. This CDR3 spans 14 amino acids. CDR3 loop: CASSPLSLGDEQFF. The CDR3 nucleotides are TGTGCCAGCAGCCCCCTTAGTCTCGGGGATGAGCAGTTCTTC.

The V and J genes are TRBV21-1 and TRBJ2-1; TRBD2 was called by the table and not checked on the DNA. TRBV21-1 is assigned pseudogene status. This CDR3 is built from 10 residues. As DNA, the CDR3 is TGTGCCAGCACCTCCAATGAGCAGTTCTTC. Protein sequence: CASTSNEQFF.

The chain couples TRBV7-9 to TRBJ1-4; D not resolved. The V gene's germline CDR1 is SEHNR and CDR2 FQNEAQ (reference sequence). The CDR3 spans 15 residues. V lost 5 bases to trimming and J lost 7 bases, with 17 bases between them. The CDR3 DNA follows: TGTGCCAGCAGCACATACGGTCCCAAGGGTGAAAAACTGTTTTTT. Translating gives CASSTYGPKGEKLFF.

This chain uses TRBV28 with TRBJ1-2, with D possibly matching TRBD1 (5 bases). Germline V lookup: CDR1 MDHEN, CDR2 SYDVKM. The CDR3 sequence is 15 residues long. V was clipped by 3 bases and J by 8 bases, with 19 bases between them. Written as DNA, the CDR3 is TGTGCCAGCAGTTTTGACAGAATGGGAGTCGGAGGCTACACCTTC. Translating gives CASSFDRMGVGGYTF.

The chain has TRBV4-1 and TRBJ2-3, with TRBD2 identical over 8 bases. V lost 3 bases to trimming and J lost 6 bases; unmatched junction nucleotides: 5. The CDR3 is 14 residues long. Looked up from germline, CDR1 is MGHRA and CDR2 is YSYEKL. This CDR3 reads CASSQGGRSDTQYF. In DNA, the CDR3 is TGCGCCAGCAGCCAGGGCGGGAGGAGTGATACGCAGTATTTT.

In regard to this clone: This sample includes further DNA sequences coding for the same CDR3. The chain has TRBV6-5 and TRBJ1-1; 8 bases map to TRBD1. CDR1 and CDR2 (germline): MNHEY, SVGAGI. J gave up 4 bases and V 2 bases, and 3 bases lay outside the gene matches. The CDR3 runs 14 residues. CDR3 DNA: TGTGCCAGCAGTTACGGACAGGGCGGCACTGAAGCTTTCTTT. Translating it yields CASSYGQGGTEAFF.

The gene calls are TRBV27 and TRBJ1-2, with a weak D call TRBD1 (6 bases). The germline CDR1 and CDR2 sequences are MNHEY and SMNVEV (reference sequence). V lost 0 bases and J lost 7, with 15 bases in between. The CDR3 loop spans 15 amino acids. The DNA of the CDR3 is TGTGCCAGCAGTTTATCCCGGACAGACTTGAGTGGCTACACCTTC. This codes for CASSLSRTDLSGYTF.

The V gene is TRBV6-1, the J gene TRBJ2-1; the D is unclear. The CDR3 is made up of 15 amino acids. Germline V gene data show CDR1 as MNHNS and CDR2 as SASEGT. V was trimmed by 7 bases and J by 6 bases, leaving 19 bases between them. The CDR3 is CASTRKATSGNEQFF. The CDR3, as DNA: TGTGCCAGCACCCGGAAAGCGACCAGTGGCAATGAGCAGTTCTTC.

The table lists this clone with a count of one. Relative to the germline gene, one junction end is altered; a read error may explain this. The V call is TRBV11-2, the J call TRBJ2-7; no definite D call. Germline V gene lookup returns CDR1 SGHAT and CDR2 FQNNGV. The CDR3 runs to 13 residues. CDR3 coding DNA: TGTGCCAGCAGCTTAGTTCTCTCCGACGAGCAGTACTTC. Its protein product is CASSLVLSDEQYF.

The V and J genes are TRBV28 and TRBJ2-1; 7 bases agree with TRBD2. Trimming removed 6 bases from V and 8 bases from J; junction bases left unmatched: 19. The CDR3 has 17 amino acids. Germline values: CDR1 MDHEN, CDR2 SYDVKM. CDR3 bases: TGTGCCAGCAGCGACGCCGGGACTAAACCGATGATAGATGAGCAGTTCTTC. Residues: CASSDAGTKPMIDEQFF.

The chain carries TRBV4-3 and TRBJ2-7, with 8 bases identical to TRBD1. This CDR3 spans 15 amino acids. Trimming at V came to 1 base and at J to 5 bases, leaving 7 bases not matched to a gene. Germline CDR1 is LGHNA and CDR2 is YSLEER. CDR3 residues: CASSQADRGYDEQYF. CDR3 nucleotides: TGCGCCAGCAGCCAAGCCGACAGGGGATACGACGAGCAGTACTTC.

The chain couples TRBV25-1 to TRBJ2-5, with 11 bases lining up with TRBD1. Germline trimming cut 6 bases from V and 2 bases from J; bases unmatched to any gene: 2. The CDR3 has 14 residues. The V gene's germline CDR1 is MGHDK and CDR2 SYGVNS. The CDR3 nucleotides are TGTGCCAGCAGATGGGACAGGGGGCAAGAGACCCAGTACTTC. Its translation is CASRWDRGQETQYF. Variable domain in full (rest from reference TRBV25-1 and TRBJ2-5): EADIYQTPRYLVIGTGKKITLECSQTMGHDKMYWYQQDPGMELHLIHYSYGVNSTEKGDLSSESTVSRIRTEHFPLTLESARPSHTSQYLCASRWDRGQETQYFGPGTRLLVL.

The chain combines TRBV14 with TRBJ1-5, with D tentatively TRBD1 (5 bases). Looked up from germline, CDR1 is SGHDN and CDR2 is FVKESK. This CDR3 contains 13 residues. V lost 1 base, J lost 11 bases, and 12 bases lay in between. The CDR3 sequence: CASSQVVGGAQHF. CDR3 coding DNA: TGTGCCAGCAGCCAAGTCGTCGGGGGGGCCCAGCATTTT.

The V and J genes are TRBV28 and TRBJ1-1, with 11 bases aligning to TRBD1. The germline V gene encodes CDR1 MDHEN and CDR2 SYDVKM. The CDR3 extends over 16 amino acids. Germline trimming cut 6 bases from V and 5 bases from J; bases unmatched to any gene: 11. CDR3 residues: CASRSDRGLSLTEAFF. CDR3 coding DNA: TGTGCCAGCAGATCGGACAGGGGGCTTTCCCTGACTGAAGCTTTCTTT.